This T cell receptor (beta chain) originates from a study of blood T cell repertoires in COVID-19. On the study more broadly: Material from acute and convalescent COVID-19 was sourced from the United States, Italy and Spain.

In the study's own analysis: Estimation of nucleated cell counts was performed using reference gene primer amplification. The method was immunoSEQ multiplex PCR; TCRdb's version includes in-frame clones alone and lacks a portion of them. V, J and clone size are taken as reported in that table, and D and trimming were inferred from the DNA itself. Seen here are about 100,000 clones, around 90% observed once, and the top ten hold approximately 1.5%. Germline trimming cut 7 bases from V and 4 bases from J; bases unmatched to any gene: 14. The germline V gene has CDR1 MNHEY and CDR2 SMNVEV (reference sequence). The CDR3 totals 16 residues.

This clonotype was obtained from a human donor with active COVID-19. The donor label of this sample is uncertain. The chain has TRBV27 and TRBJ1-1; TRBD1 agrees at 8 bases. Sequenced input: peripheral blood. CDR3 sequence reads: CASKLDSGGAGTEAFF. The DNA for the CDR3 is TGTGCCAGCAAGTTGGACTCAGGGGGCGCCGGCACTGAAGCTTTCTTT.